This TCR beta chain was profiled in a study of OX40 agonist ivuxolimab in advanced cancers. Study at large: Partial responses were achieved by three patients, of whom one had hepatocellular carcinoma and two had cutaneous melanoma.

Germline loops: CDR1 MDHEN, CDR2 SYDVKM. Trimming removed 8 bases from V and 0 bases from J, with 7 bases in between. The CDR3 consists of 13 residues. TCRdb's table, derived via immunoSEQ multiplex PCR, lists solely in-frame clones and lacks some. In the table there are around 84,000 clones, about four fifths of which are singletons. The clonotype was recovered from an adult with an advanced solid tumor such as melanoma, head and neck, liver or kidney cancer. The chain recombines TRBV28 with TRBJ1-4; D call uncertain. The specimen was CD4+ or CD8+ T cells sorted from blood, collected in a trial of the OX40 agonist ivuxolimab. CDR3 amino acids: CASRTATNEKLFF. The DNA for the CDR3 is TGTGCCAGCCGGACTGCAACTAATGAAAAACTGTTTTTT. Based on the CDR3 plus reference TRBV28 and TRBJ1-4, the full variable domain is DVKVTQSSRYLVKRTGEKVFLECVQDMDHENMFWYRQDPGLGLRLIYFSYDVKMKEKGDIPEGYSVSREKKERFSLILESASTNQTSMYLCASRTATNEKLFFGSGTQLSVL.